These 30 T cell receptor beta chains originate from one sample sequenced in a study of identical twins. TCRdb analysed the 5' RACE reads with MiXCR anew, one entry per CDR3 protein. The sample has nearly 650,000 distinct CDR3 sequences; about 7.1% are singletons. These same records also appear under a second study, on yellow fever vaccine responses in identical twins.

The material sequenced was PBMCs. These receptors were taken from a woman under 30 in good health.

This clonotype has a count of ten or more. This sequence joins TRBV29-1 and TRBJ2-5; D gene ambiguous. This CDR3 has 14 residues. The germline gives CDR1 SQVTM, CDR2 ANQGSEA. Trimming took off 6 bases at V and 3 bases at J, with 17 bases between the two ends. DNA for the CDR3: TGCAGCGTGGTCCCGCCCAATATAAAAGAGACCCAGTACTTC. As protein: CSVVPPNIKETQYF.

This clonotype showed up many times. The V call is TRBV7-9, the J call TRBJ1-1; D is unclear. V lost 5 bases to trimming and J lost 0 bases, with 13 bases between them. The CDR3 contains 15 residues. Germline assignment: CDR1 SEHNR and CDR2 FQNEAQ (reference sequence). The CDR3 region is CASSDGGSMNTEAFF. DNA of the CDR3: TGTGCCAGCAGCGACGGAGGGTCCATGAACACTGAAGCTTTCTTT.

This chain links TRBV5-1 with TRBJ1-2; 8 positions match TRBD1. The V segment lost 4 bases and the J segment 0 bases; nucleotides outside the gene matches: 5. Germline V gene lookup returns CDR1 SGHRS and CDR2 YFSETQ. The CDR3 length is 15 residues. The CDR3 spells CASSPDRATNYGYTF. The CDR3 nucleotides are TGCGCCAGCAGCCCGGACAGGGCCACTAACTATGGCTACACCTTC.

The sample holds a few counts of this clonotype. The CDR3 is CASSLKAGTLNTEAFF. CDR3 bases: TGTGCCAGCAGTTTAAAAGCCGGGACACTGAACACTGAAGCTTTCTTT. The V call is TRBV2, the J call TRBJ1-1; the D gene is possibly TRBD1 (6 bases). This CDR3 contains 16 residues. Germline CDR1 is SNHLY and CDR2 is FYNNEI. Deletions cut 5 bases from V and 0 bases from J, with 16 bases between. Drawing the rest from reference TRBV2 and TRBJ1-1, the complete variable domain is EPEVTQTPSHQVTQMGQEVILRCVPISNHLYFYWYRQILGQKVEFLVSFYNNEISEKSEIFDDQFSVERPDGSNFTLKIRSTKLEDSAMYFCASSLKAGTLNTEAFFGQGTRLTVV.

This clonotype was recorded many times. J is TRBJ1-2 and V is TRBV14; TRBD1 agrees at 9 bases. Trimming at V came to 4 bases and at J to 2 bases, leaving 2 bases not matched to a gene. Germline lookup yields CDR1 SGHDN and CDR2 FVKESK. This CDR3 comprises 14 residues. CDR3 loop: CASSRGTGNYGYTF. The CDR3 DNA reads TGTGCCAGCAGCCGCGGGACAGGGAACTATGGCTACACCTTC.

This clonotype has ten or more counts. The chain employs TRBV3-1 and TRBJ2-7; TRBD1 or TRBD2 may be the D gene (5 bases each). The CDR3 consists of 13 residues. Germline V gene sequence: CDR1 LGHDT, CDR2 YNNKEL (reference sequence). V was trimmed by 6 bases and J by 6 bases, leaving 15 bases between them. The CDR3 here is CASRPGTWGEQYV. In DNA, the CDR3 is TGTGCCAGCAGACCGGGGACGTGGGGCGAGCAGTACGTC.

The V call is TRBV10-3, the J call TRBJ2-3; TRBD1 might be the D (6 bases). This CDR3 has 16 residues. The germline gives CDR1 ENHRY, CDR2 SYGVKD. Trimming took off 4 bases at V and 0 bases at J, with 14 bases between the two ends. The CDR3 DNA is TGTGCCATCAGTGCTAAAGGACAGCATAGCACAGATACGCAGTATTTT. Its protein product is CAISAKGQHSTDTQYF.

This clonotype was recorded a few times. This chain links TRBV5-4 with TRBJ2-2; a possible D gene is TRBD1 (6 bases). Trimming pared 4 bases from V and 5 bases from J, leaving 18 bases between. This CDR3 is 16 amino acids long. Germline V lookup: CDR1 SGHNT, CDR2 YYREEE (reference sequence). The CDR3: CASSAPSGTSTGELFF. The CDR3 DNA reads as TGTGCCAGCAGCGCACCCTCCGGGACATCTACCGGGGAGCTGTTTTTT.

Many counts were recorded for this clonotype. The chain has TRBV4-1 and TRBJ2-7, with no clear D. Deletions cut 2 bases from V and 2 bases from J, with 13 bases between. Germline lookup yields CDR1 MGHRA and CDR2 YSYEKL. The CDR3 totals 15 residues. CDR3 DNA sequence: TGCGCCAGCAGCCAATATAAATCCGAAACCTACGAGCAGTACTTC. Amino acids: CASSQYKSETYEQYF.

This clonotype was observed many times. V gene TRBV5-1 combines with J gene TRBJ2-5, with D perhaps matching TRBD2 (5 bases). This CDR3 spans 14 amino acids. Germline CDR1 SGHRS, CDR2 YFSETQ. V lost 4 bases to trimming and J lost 1 base, with 11 bases between them. CDR3 in DNA: TGCGCCAGCAGCACCGGGATTATCCAAGAGACCCAGTACTTC. Its protein product is CASSTGIIQETQYF.

This clonotype came up a few times. The chain has TRBV28 and TRBJ2-3; the match to TRBD1 covers 7 bases. This CDR3 has 16 amino acids. V trimming: 5 bases; J trimming: 5 bases; junction bases outside the gene matches: 13. Germline V gene data show CDR1 as MDHEN and CDR2 as SYDVKM. CDR3 loop: CASSPPGTVTEDTQYF. For the CDR3, the DNA is TGTGCCAGCAGTCCACCCGGGACAGTTACTGAAGATACGCAGTATTTT.

This clonotype was observed a handful of times. CDR3 sequence: CASSQGGTGFVYEQFF. CDR3 nucleotide sequence: TGCGCCAGCAGCCAAGGAGGGACAGGGTTCGTCTATGAGCAGTTCTTC. This chain connects TRBV4-1 to TRBJ2-1; TRBD1 matches at 9 bases. This CDR3 region has 16 residues. V was pared by 1 base and J by 8 bases, with 9 bases of the junction left unmatched. Germline CDR1 is MGHRA and CDR2 is YSYEKL.

The rearrangement joins TRBV5-6 to TRBJ2-7; TRBD1 matches at 10 bases. The junction had 11 bases not matched to a gene; V was cut back by 4 bases and J by 1 base. The CDR3 spans 17 residues. Germline V CDR1 and CDR2: SGHDT, YYEEEE. Written as DNA, the CDR3 is TGTGCCAGCAGCCCAAAGGGACAGGGGAAAAGGTCCTACGAGCAGTACGTC. Residues: CASSPKGQGKRSYEQYV.

The chain uses TRBV4-1 and TRBJ2-2; possibly TRBD2 for D (6 bases). Trimming removed 1 base from V and 3 bases from J, with 12 bases in between. CDR1 and CDR2 from the germline V gene are MGHRA and YSYEKL. This CDR3 has 16 residues. The CDR3 protein is CASSQVSGSYTGELFF. The CDR3 DNA is TGCGCCAGCAGCCAAGTTTCCGGGAGTTACACCGGGGAGCTGTTTTTT.

A note on this clonotype: Sequence at one end of the junction differs from germline and may be a read error. The V and J genes are TRBV11-1 and TRBJ2-6; D may be TRBD1 (6 bases). From germline, CDR1 is SGHAT and CDR2 FQDESV (reference sequence). The CDR3 covers 19 residues. In nucleotides, the CDR3 is TGTGCCAGCAGCCCAGGGGTGGGCTCTCTAGACTCTGGGGTCAACGTCCTGACTTTC. Its protein product is CASSPGVGSLDSGVNVLTF.

This clonotype was counted many times. The V gene is TRBV5-1, the J gene TRBJ2-7, with D perhaps TRBD1 or TRBD2 (6 bases each). Trimming took 0 bases from V and 3 from J, leaving 7 bases between them. The CDR3 is 13 amino acids. Germline V CDR1 and CDR2: SGHRS, YFSETQ. The CDR3 loop is CASSLEGGYEQYF. CDR3 nucleotides: TGCGCCAGCAGCTTGGAGGGGGGCTACGAGCAGTACTTC.

This clonotype was counted between two and nine times. The gene calls are TRBV27 and TRBJ1-6; D gene unclear. This CDR3 is built from 16 residues. The V end was cut by 1 base, the J end by 4 bases, with 11 bases between. From germline, CDR1 is MNHEY and CDR2 SMNVEV (reference sequence). The CDR3 region is CASSLFPGAYNSPLHF. The CDR3 DNA is TGTGCCAGCAGTTTATTCCCGGGCGCTTATAATTCACCCCTCCACTTT.

Only a few counts were recorded for this clonotype. The chain links TRBV24-1 to TRBJ2-1, with 11 bases matching TRBD2. CDR1 and CDR2 (germline): KGHDR, SFDVKD. The trim removed 4 bases at V and 3 bases at J, leaving 4 bases unmatched. The CDR3 has 16 residues. CDR3 nucleotides: TGTGCCACCAGTGACCCGGGACTAGCGGACTACAATGAGCAGTTCTTC. Protein product: CATSDPGLADYNEQFF.

This clonotype was recorded a few times. J is TRBJ2-3 and V is TRBV10-3; D unclear. V was pared by 7 bases and J by 2 bases, with 13 bases between. This CDR3 comprises 14 residues. Germline V gives CDR1 ENHRY, CDR2 SYGVKD. The CDR3 sequence is CAIKPNSDTDTQYF. For the CDR3, the DNA is TGTGCCATCAAACCAAATTCCGACACAGATACGCAGTATTTT.

This chain joins TRBV6-2 or TRBV6-3 and TRBJ2-7; D possibly corresponds to TRBD2 (5 bases). Germline CDR1 is MNHEY and CDR2 is SVGEGT. Trimming stripped 8 bases from V and 5 bases from J, with 16 bases between. CDR3 length: 13 residues. CDR3 protein: CASGPGWYNEQYV. CDR3 nucleotide sequence: TGTGCCAGCGGTCCGGGATGGTACAACGAGCAGTACGTC.

This clonotype has only a few counts. The chain links TRBV2 to TRBJ1-2; D remains unclear. Germline assignment: CDR1 SNHLY and CDR2 FYNNEI. This CDR3 has 14 amino acids. V lost 2 bases, J lost 2 bases, and 9 bases lay in between. The CDR3 protein is CASSESPANYGYTF. CDR3 DNA sequence: TGTGCCAGCAGTGAATCTCCGGCGAACTATGGCTACACCTTC.

The CDR3 bases are TGTGCCAGCAGCTTCAGCGGGAGAATGCCTTACCAAGAGACCCAGTACTTC. Amino acid sequence: CASSFSGRMPYQETQYF. V usage is TRBV7-2 and J usage is TRBJ2-5; TRBD2 agrees at 8 bases. J lost 0 bases, V lost 3 bases, and 9 bases had no gene match. The germline V gene encodes CDR1 SGHTA and CDR2 FQGNSA. CDR3 length: 17 amino acids.

A single count supports this clonotype. This may arise from a read error, as a much more abundant clone is one base away. The genes are TRBV6-1 and TRBJ2-5, with D uncertain. Germline lookup yields CDR1 MNHNS and CDR2 SASEGT. Trimming stripped 7 bases from V and 4 bases from J, with 22 bases between. The CDR3 sequence is 16 residues long. The CDR3 nucleotides read TGTGCCAGCACGTCCCGGCCACCCCCTCGGAGAGAGACCCAGTACTTC. This sequence encodes CASTSRPPPRRETQYF.

This clonotype was found a few times. The chain combines TRBV10-3 with TRBJ2-2, with D perhaps TRBD1 or TRBD2 (6 bases each). Trimming left V 6 bases short and J 6 bases short, with 11 bases between. CDR3 size: 13 residues. Per the germline V gene, CDR1 is ENHRY and CDR2 is SYGVKD. CDR3 bases: TGTGCCATCAGAGGGGGGTCGGCCGGGGAGCTGTTTTTT. Translating gives CAIRGGSAGELFF.

The chain employs TRBV12-3 or TRBV12-4 and TRBJ2-1, with 14 positions matching TRBD2. The V segment lost 11 bases and the J segment 9 bases; nucleotides outside the gene matches: 24. CDR3 size: 19 residues. The CDR3 DNA is TGTGCCTTCAGTCACCCCTCGACTAGCGGGAGGGCCTCTTGGAGTGAGCAGTTCTTC. Amino acids: CAFSHPSTSGRASWSEQFF.

This clonotype showed up just a few times. The V gene is TRBV10-3, the J gene TRBJ1-4; D is undetermined. The germline V gene encodes CDR1 ENHRY and CDR2 SYGVKD. The CDR3 spans 14 residues. V was clipped by 0 bases and J by 7 bases, with 9 bases between them. CDR3 in DNA: TGTGCCATCAGTGAGTCGACTCGCGTTGAAAAACTGTTTTTT. Protein sequence: CAISESTRVEKLFF.

This chain joins TRBV28 and TRBJ2-5, with 7 bases identical to TRBD1. This CDR3 comprises 16 residues. After removal of 7 bases from V and 4 bases from J, the junction contained 15 bases not matched to a gene. CDR1 and CDR2 from the germline V gene are MDHEN and SYDVKM. The chain's CDR3 is CASKSRGRIGGETQYF. The CDR3 nucleotides read TGTGCCAGCAAGAGTAGGGGGCGGATAGGGGGAGAGACCCAGTACTTC.

This clonotype was recorded many times. The chain employs TRBV12-3 or TRBV12-4 and TRBJ1-2; D is possibly TRBD1 (5 bases). This CDR3 contains 14 residues. Trimming stripped 6 bases from V and 4 bases from J, with 15 bases between. DNA of the CDR3: TGTGCCAGCAGCCCACTAGCTAGGGGCTATGGCTACACCTTC. Residues: CASSPLARGYGYTF.

In its sample, this clonotype was seen many times. The chain carries TRBV6-5 and TRBJ2-4; tentatively, D is TRBD1 (5 bases). Trimming cost V 2 bases and J 0 bases, with 11 bases left between them. The CDR3 sequence is 16 residues long. The germline CDR1 and CDR2 sequences are MNHEY and SVGAGI. The CDR3 loop reads CASSYGAALAKNIQYF. In DNA, the CDR3 is TGTGCCAGCAGTTACGGGGCAGCCCTAGCCAAAAACATTCAGTACTTC.

This chain connects TRBV4-1 to TRBJ2-1, with 7 nucleotides matching TRBD1. CDR1 is MGHRA, CDR2 YSYEKL, per germline. J gave up 5 bases and V 1 base, and 5 bases lay outside the gene matches. The CDR3 runs to 15 residues. The CDR3 sequence: CASSQGGTADNEQFF. DNA for the CDR3: TGCGCCAGCAGCCAAGGAGGGACAGCGGACAATGAGCAGTTCTTC.